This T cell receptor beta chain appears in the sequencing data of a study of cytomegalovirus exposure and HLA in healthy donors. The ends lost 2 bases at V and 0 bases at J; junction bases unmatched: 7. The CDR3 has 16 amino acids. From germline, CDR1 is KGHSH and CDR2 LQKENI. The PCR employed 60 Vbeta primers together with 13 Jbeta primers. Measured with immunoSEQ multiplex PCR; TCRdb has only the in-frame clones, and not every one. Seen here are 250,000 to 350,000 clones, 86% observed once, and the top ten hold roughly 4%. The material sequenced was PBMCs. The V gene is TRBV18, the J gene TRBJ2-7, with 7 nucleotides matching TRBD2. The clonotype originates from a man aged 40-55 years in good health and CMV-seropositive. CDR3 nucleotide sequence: TGTGCCAGCTCACCATTGGGGGGGACCAGCTCCTACGAGCAGTACTTC. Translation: CASSPLGGTSSYEQYF. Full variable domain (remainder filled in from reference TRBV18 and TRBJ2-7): NAGVMQNPRHLVRRRGQEARLRCSPMKGHSHVYWYRQLPEEGLKFMVYLQKENIIDESGMPKERFSAEFPKEGPSILRIQQVVRGDSAAYFCASSPLGGTSSYEQYFGPGTRLTVT.